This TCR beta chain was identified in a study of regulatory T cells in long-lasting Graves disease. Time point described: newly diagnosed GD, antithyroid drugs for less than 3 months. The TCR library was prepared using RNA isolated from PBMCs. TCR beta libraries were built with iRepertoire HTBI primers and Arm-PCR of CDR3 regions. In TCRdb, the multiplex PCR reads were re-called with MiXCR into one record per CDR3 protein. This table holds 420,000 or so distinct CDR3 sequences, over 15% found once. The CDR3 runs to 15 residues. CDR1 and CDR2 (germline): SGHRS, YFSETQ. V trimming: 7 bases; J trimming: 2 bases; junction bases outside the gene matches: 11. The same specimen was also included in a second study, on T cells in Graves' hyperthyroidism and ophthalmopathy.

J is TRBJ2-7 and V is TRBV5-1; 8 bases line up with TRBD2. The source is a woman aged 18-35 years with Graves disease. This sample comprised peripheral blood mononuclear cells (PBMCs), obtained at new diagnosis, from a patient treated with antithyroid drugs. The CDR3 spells CASDTQAGVPYEQYF. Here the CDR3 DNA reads TGCGCCAGCGACACCCAAGCGGGGGTTCCCTACGAGCAGTACTTC.